This T cell receptor (beta chain) was captured by sequencing in a study of blood T cell repertoires in COVID-19 (TCRdb year 2020). For the wider study: Collaborator samples came from the United States, Italy and Spain and covered acute and convalescent phases of COVID-19. The sample metadata nearly always contained a de-identified subject ID, COVID-19 status, age in years and sex. Subjects who had been exposed to COVID-19, were actively infected with it, or had recovered from it provided the deeply sampled blood TCRbeta repertoires that made up the dataset. Samples were obtained from the ongoing ImmuneRACE study (first 160 participants) and from some 1,300 subjects provided by 6 global collaborators. The repertoires were made available in a free public database intended to serve as a resource for research on the immune response to SARS-CoV-2. HLA class I and class II types, where available, came from metadata supplied by the sample provider rather than from assay-based typing. The prospective study material was composed of cDNA or gDNA derived from T cells, B-cell-depleted T cells, or PBMCs. The paper's findings and limits, for the study overall: The quantity of clinical and demographic metadata differed by source and by participant and was supplied without curation.

The collaborating institutions used their own protocols to collect whole blood in K2EDTA tubes. Collaborator samples were shipped for TCRbeta analysis as frozen whole blood, isolated PBMCs, or DNA extracted from either sample type. A distance of 9 bases separates the germline ends of V and J, which lose 3 bases and 4 bases respectively. The CDR3 holds 13 amino acids from the cysteine to the phenylalanine. Only CDR3 DNA remains: 39 bases, in frame from the first base. For CDR1 and CDR2, the germline V gene lists SQVTM and ANQGSEA. The immunoSEQ Assay, a bias-controlled multiplex PCR, was used to amplify TCRbeta CDR3 regions from genomic DNA. In the original analysis: The number of nucleated cells in each sample was estimated by amplification of reference gene primers within the assay. To quantify the absolute abundance of each unique TCRbeta CDR3 rearrangement, sequence reads were collapsed and filtered. For each sample, productive Simpson clonality was calculated as the square root of Simpson's diversity index across productive rearrangements. TCRdb retrieved this table from immuneACCESS and kept in-frame rearrangements only. Not all clones are present; in checked studies, unresolved V genes account for under half, and no reason is known for the remainder. For V, J and clone size, that table is used; D and trimming come from the DNA. Within this sample are about 670,000 clones, with about 87% of them counted one time only. Roughly 0.26% of the sample lies in the top ten.

Regarding this clone: It lacks a known antigen. No qualities accompany the bases; no much larger clone lies one base away.

Rearrangement joined TRBV29-1 to TRBJ1-4; TRBD1 is perhaps the D gene, given 5 matching bases. Sequencing was performed on peripheral blood. This clonotype originated in a woman aged 18-29 years with acute or convalescent COVID-19. CDR3 region: CSVEAGLNEKLFF. The bases are TGCAGCGTTGAGGCAGGGCTTAATGAAAAACTGTTTTTT.